These T cell receptor beta chains were read from a single sample in a study of blood T cell repertoires in COVID-19. Repertoires were generated with immunoSEQ multiplex PCR, while TCRdb's copy carries only in-frame clones and drops some. The sample consists of over 150,000 clones, roughly 88% of them appearing once. The specimen sequenced was peripheral blood. The receptors were gathered from a man younger than 35 with COVID-19, enrolled during active disease. Each CDR3 is given with its conserved first and last residue. D genes are given only for firm matches. Clone sizes are given selectively: once, few, many, or a class where the clone is expanded.

J	size	D	V	DNA	CDR3
TRBJ2-3	.	TRBD2	TRBV9	TGTGCCAGCGCTTGGACTAGCGGGATGGATACGCAGTATTTT	CASAWTSGMDTQYF
TRBJ2-2	few	.	TRBV19	TGTGCCAGTAGTATAGACAGGGGAGCGAACACCGGGGAGCTGTTTTTT	CASSIDRGANTGELFF
TRBJ1-1	.	.	TRBV18	TGTGCCAGCTCACCGCGCGCAGAGGCGAACACTGAAGCTTTCTTT	CASSPRAEANTEAFF
TRBJ2-5	.	TRBD1	TRBV18	TGTGCCAGCTCACCACTCGAGGGGGCGGTTCAAGAGACCCAGTACTTC	CASSPLEGAVQETQYF
TRBJ2-7	once	.	TRBV10-3	TGTGCCATCAGTGATGACAGCTCCTACGAGCAGTACTTC	CAISDDSSYEQYF
TRBJ2-1	.	.	TRBV29-1	TGCAGCGTTGAAGATGGGGAATTCGGCGACTACTACAATGAGCAGTTCTTC	CSVEDGEFGDYYNEQFF
TRBJ2-7	.	.	TRBV28	TGTGCCAGGAAAGACAGGAGCTCCTACGAGCAGTACTTC	CARKDRSSYEQYF
TRBJ1-2	.	.	TRBV24-1	TGTGCCACCAGTGTGGCGGATAACTATGGCTACACCTTC	CATSVADNYGYTF
TRBJ2-3	.	.	TRBV29-1	TGCAGCGTTGTGACCTGGACTAGCACAGATACGCAGTATTTT	CSVVTWTSTDTQYF
TRBJ2-3	.	.	TRBV5-1	TGCGCCAGCGGCCAACCGGGGGATACGCAGTATTTT	CASGQPGDTQYF
TRBJ1-2	.	.	TRBV9	TGTGCCAGCAGCCTCGAGAGCCAGGATGGCTACACCTTC	CASSLESQDGYTF
TRBJ1-3	.	TRBD1	TRBV5-1	TGCGCCAGCAGCACAGGGACAGGGAAAAGCTCTGGAAACACCATATATTTT	CASSTGTGKSSGNTIYF
TRBJ1-5	.	.	TRBV19	TGTGCCACCGCGACAGGAGATCAGCCCCAGCATTTT	CATATGDQPQHF
TRBJ1-5	.	.	TRBV27	TGTGCCAGCAAAAAAGACAGAGAAGATCAGCCCCAGCATTTT	CASKKDREDQPQHF
TRBJ1-2	.	.	TRBV20-1	TGCAGTGCTAGATCGGACTATGGCTACACCTTC	CSARSDYGYTF
TRBJ2-2	.	TRBD1	TRBV7-2	TGTGCCAGCAGCGTTACGGATCGGGACAGTCGAATCACCGGGGAGCTGTTTTTT	CASSVTDRDSRITGELFF
TRBJ1-5	.	.	TRBV6-2/TRBV6-3	TGTGCCAGCAGTGCCGGACAGTACCAGCCCCAGCATTTT	CASSAGQYQPQHF
TRBJ1-5	.	.	TRBV6-5	TGTGCCAGCGGGCCAGGGAATCGGCCCCAGCATTTT	CASGPGNRPQHF
TRBJ1-2	.	.	TRBV29-1	TGCAGCGTTGAAGCGGGGAACTATGGCTACACCTTC	CSVEAGNYGYTF
TRBJ1-4	.	.	TRBV3-1/TRBV3-2	TGTGCCAGCAGCCAAGTATCATCAGGGTTGAATGAAAAACTGTTTTTT	CASSQVSSGLNEKLFF
TRBJ1-1	.	.	TRBV16	TGTGCCAGCAGCCAATGGTTTAAGAGGGACACTGAAGCTTTCTTT	CASSQWFKRDTEAFF
TRBJ1-5	.	.	TRBV6-5	TGTGCCAGCTGTCAGGGTACTCAGCCCCAGCATTTT	CASCQGTQPQHF
TRBJ1-2	.	TRBD1	TRBV7-8	TGTGCCAGCAGCTTCACAGGGGTGGGCGGCTACACCTTC	CASSFTGVGGYTF
TRBJ2-3	.	.	TRBV9	TGTGCCAGCAGCGTAGTACTTAATCCTAGCACAGATACGCAGTATTTT	CASSVVLNPSTDTQYF
TRBJ2-7	.	TRBD2	TRBV18	TGTGCCAGCTCATCGACCGGACTAGCGGGCACCTACGAGCAGTACTTC	CASSSTGLAGTYEQYF
TRBJ1-5	.	.	TRBV7-2	TGTGCCAGCAGCTTAGGCGGGGGTGGAAATCAGCCCCAGCATTTT	CASSLGGGGNQPQHF
TRBJ2-3	.	.	TRBV6-6	TGTGCCTGCCGAAGGGCTAGCTCTAGCACAGATACGCAGTATTTT	CACRRASSSTDTQYF
TRBJ2-3	.	TRBD1	TRBV19	TGTGCCAGTAGTACCGGACAGGGAATAGATACGCAGTATTTT	CASSTGQGIDTQYF
TRBJ1-3	once	.	TRBV19	TGTGCCAGTAGTCCCCGGGTCCTCTCTGGAAACACCATATATTTT	CASSPRVLSGNTIYF
TRBJ2-1	.	.	TRBV5-1	TGCGCCAGCAGCCCCGAGGCGGGTGGGTCCTACAATGAGCAGTTCTTC	CASSPEAGGSYNEQFF
TRBJ2-7	.	TRBD2	TRBV7-2	TGTGCCAGCAGCTTTAGCGGGAGCTTCGACGAGCAGTACTTC	CASSFSGSFDEQYF